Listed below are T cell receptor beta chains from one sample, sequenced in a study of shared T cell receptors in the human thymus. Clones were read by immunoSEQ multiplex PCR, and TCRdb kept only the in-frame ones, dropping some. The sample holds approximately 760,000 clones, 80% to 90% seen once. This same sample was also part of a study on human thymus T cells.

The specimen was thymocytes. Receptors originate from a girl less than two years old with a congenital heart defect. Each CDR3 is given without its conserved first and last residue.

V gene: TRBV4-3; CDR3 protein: ASSQGQINDSYEQY
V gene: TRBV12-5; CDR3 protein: ASGPPTGTNEQF
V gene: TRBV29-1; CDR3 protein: SARAWDRVYEQY
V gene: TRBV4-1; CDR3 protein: ASSQDGQGNQPQH
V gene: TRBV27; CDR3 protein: ASSPGQGVYNEQF
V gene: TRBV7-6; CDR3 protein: ASSLLVPGQGYSPLH
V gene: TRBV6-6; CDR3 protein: ASRPYRDSTDTQY
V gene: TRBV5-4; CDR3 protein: ASTFKRTSGGHRLLTQY
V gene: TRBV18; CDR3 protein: ASSPRRTPKGDNSPLH
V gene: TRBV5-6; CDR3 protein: ASSLQGLNYGYT
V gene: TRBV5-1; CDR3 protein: ASSSNPQYTEAF
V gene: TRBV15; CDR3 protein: ATSREGDTRSTDTQY
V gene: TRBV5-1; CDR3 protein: ASSLTGNSNQPQH
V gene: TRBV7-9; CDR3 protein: ASSGRVDRVSGELF
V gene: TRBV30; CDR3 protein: AWSHRDRVFGNTIY
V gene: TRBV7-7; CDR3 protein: ASSPEVDRNYNEQF
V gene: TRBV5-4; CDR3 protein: ASSLGFQTGDTLNTEAF
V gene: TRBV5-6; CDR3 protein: ASSLASRVEHGYT
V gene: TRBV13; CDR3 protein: ASSARPDKEAF
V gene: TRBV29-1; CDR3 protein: SVVLSTNEKLF
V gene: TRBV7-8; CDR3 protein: ASSPYLRTGYTEAF
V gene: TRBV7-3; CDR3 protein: ASSDNRDLNTEAF
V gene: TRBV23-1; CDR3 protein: ASSPRLPGYSFDYGYT
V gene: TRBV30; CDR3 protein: AWRVSGTSGGTIY
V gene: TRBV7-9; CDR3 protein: ASRCHMNTEAF
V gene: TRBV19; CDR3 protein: ASMGGLYSNQPQH
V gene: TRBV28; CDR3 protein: ASSFEGGRGNTIY
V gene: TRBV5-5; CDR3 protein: ASSSRWSLNYGYT
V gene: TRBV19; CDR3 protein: ASSSSGTGNTGELF
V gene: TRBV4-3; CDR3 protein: ASSQVRGQATEAF
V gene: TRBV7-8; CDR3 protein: ASSLTDRFYGYT
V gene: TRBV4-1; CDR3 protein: ASSQVLEEIYGYT
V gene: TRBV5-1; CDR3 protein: ASSSRPTGWLNEQF
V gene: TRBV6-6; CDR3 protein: ASSQARGNNSPLH
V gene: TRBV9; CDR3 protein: ASSVDSGGISLFYGYT
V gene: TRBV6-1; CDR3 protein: ASSEHPDPARLSGYT
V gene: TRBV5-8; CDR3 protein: ASSPRRATNEKLF
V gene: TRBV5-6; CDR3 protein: ASRPSLVTDTQY
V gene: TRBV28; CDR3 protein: ASSHTPDRGLYGNTEAF
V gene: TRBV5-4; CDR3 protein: ASSFPGQGLFEQY
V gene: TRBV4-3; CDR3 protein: ASSQDRESDSGNTIY
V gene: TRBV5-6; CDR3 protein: ASSSRTEGQPQH
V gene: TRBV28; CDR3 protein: ASTLGTGDVYEQY
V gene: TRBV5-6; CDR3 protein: ASSSPGQGNYEQY
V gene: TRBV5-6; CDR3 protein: ASSSERQGRNNYGYT
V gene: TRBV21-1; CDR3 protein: ASSIPIQGYTEAF
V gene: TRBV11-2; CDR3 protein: ASSLVGLAEETQY
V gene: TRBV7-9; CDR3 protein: ASSLSPSGGAPDQETQY
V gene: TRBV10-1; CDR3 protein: ASSEGDRGSPLH
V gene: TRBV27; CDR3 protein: ASSFSRGNGYT
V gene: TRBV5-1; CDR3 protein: ASSSSLRRANTGELF
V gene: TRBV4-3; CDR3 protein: ASSQDPPPVDGYT
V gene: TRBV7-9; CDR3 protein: ASSRQDSGTQY
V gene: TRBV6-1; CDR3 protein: ASLGTGGSYEQY
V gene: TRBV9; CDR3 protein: ASSVEGLPGKRPGNTIY
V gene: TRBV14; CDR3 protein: ASSRGGWGRTVLMNTEAF
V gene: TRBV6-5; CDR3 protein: ASSHRGSWYGYT
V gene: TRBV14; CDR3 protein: ASSHRDRANYGYT
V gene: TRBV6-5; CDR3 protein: ASSTGQGANEQY